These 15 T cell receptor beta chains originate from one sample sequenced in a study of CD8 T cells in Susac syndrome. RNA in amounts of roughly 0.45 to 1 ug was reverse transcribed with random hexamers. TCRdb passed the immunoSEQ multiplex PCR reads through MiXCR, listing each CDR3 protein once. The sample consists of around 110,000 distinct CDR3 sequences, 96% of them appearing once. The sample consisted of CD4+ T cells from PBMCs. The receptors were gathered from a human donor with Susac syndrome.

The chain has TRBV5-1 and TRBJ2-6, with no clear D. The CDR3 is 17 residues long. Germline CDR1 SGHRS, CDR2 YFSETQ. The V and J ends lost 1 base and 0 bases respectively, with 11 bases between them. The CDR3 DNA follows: TGCGCCAGCAGCTTGTCGGAATTCAGCTCTGGGGCCAACGTCCTGACTTTC. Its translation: CASSLSEFSSGANVLTF.

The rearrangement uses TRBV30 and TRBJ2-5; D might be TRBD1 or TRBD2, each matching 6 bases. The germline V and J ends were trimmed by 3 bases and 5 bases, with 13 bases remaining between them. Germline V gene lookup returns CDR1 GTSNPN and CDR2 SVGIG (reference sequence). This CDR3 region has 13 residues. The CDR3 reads CAWRGAGSETQYF. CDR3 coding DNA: TGTGCCTGGAGGGGGGCGGGATCGGAGACCCAGTACTTC.

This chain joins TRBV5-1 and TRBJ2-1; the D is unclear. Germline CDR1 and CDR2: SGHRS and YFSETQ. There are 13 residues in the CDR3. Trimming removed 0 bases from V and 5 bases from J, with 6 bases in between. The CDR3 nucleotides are TGCGCCAGCAGCTTGGAAACTAACAATGAGCAGTTCTTC. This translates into CASSLETNNEQFF.

The CDR3 spells CASSFQRPNTGELFF. CDR3 nucleotide sequence: TGTGCCAGCAGCTTTCAGCGGCCGAACACCGGGGAGCTGTTTTTT. V gene TRBV5-4 combines with J gene TRBJ2-2; D possibly corresponds to TRBD2 (5 bases). CDR3 length: 15 residues. V gave up 2 bases and J gave up 0 bases, with 8 bases separating them. Germline V gives CDR1 SGHNT, CDR2 YYREEE (reference sequence).

This chain's CDR3 is CSVGGFGELFF. CDR3 DNA sequence: TGCAGCGTTGGGGGATTTGGGGAGCTGTTTTTT. The rearrangement links TRBV29-1 to TRBJ2-2; D uncertain. V shed 4 bases and J shed 8 bases, with 8 bases lying between them. CDR3 size: 11 residues. In germline, CDR1 is SQVTM, CDR2 ANQGSEA.

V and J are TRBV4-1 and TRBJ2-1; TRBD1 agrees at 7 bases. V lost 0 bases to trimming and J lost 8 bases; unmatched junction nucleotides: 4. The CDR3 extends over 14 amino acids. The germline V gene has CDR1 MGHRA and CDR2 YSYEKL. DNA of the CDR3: TGCGCCAGCAGCCAAGACCGGGACAGCGATGAGCAGTTCTTC. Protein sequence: CASSQDRDSDEQFF.

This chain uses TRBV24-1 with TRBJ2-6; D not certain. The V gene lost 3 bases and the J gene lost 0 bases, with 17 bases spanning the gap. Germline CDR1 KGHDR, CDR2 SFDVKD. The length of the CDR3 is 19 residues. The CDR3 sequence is CATSDPLPGRSSGANVLTF. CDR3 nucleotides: TGTGCCACCAGTGATCCGCTCCCAGGACGGAGCTCTGGGGCCAACGTCCTGACTTTC.

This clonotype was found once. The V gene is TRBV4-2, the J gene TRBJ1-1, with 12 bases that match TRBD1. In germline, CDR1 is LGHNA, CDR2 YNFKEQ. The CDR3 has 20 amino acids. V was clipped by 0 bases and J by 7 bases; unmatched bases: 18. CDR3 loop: CASSQDSPPRDRGRANEAFF. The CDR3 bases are TGTGCCAGCAGCCAAGATAGTCCCCCCCGGGACAGGGGGCGAGCGAATGAAGCTTTCTTT.

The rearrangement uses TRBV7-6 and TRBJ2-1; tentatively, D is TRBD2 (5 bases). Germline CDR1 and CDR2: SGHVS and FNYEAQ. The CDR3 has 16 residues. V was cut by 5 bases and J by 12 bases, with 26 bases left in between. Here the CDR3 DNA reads TGTGCCAGCAGCCCCGCAACCCAGCGGCCTCTCATAGGGCAGTTCTTC. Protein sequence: CASSPATQRPLIGQFF.

CDR3 region: CASSEAGTTDNEQFF. CDR3 bases: TGTGCCAGCAGTGAAGCTGGGACTACAGACAATGAGCAGTTCTTC. The V gene is TRBV2, the J gene TRBJ2-1; TRBD2 matches 7 bases. Germline CDR1 and CDR2: SNHLY and FYNNEI. The trim removed 0 bases at V and 5 bases at J, leaving 4 bases unmatched. This CDR3 region has 15 residues.

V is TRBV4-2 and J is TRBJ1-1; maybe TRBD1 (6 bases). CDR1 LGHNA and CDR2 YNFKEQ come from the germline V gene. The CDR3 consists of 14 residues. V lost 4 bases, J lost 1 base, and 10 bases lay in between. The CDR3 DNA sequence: TGTGCCAGCAGCCCGGGACACCAGAACACTGAAGCTTTCTTT. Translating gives CASSPGHQNTEAFF.

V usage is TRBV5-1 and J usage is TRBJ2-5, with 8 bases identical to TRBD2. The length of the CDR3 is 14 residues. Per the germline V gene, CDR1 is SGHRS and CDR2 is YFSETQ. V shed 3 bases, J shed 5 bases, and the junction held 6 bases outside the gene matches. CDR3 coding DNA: TGCGCCAGCAGCTCCCCGGGACTAGGGGAGACCCAGTACTTC. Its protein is CASSSPGLGETQYF.

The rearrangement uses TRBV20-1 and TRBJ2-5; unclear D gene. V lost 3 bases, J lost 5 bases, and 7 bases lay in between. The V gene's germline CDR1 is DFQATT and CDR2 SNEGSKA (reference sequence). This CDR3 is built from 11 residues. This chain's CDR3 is CSARAGETQYF. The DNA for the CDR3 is TGCAGTGCTAGGGCCGGCGAGACCCAGTACTTC.

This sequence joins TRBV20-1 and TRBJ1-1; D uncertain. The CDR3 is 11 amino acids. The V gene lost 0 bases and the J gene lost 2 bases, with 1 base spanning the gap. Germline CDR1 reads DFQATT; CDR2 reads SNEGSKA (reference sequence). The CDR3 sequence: CSARDNTEAFF. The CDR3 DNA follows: TGCAGTGCTAGAGACAACACTGAAGCTTTCTTT.

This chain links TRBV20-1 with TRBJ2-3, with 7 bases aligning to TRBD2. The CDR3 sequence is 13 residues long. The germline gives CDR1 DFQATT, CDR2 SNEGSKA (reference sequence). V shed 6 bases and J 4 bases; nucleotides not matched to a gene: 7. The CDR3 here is CSAAGVVADTQYF. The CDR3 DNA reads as TGCAGTGCCGCGGGAGTTGTCGCAGATACGCAGTATTTT.